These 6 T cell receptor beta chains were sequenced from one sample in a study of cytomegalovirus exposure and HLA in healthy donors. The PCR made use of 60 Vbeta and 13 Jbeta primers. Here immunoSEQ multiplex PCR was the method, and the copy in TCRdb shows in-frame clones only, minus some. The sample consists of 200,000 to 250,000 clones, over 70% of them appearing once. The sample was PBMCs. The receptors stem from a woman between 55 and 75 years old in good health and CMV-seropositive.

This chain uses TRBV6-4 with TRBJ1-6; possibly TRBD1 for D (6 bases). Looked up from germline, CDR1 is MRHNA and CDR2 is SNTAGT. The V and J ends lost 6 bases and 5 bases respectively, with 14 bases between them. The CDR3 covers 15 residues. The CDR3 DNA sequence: TGTGCCAGCAGCGCAAGGGGGACGGATAATTCACCCCTCCACTTT. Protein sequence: CASSARGTDNSPLHF.

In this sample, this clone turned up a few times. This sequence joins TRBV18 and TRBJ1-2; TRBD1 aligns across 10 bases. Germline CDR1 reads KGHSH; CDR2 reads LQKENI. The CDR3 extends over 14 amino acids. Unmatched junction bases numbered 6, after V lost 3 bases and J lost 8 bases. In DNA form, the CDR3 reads TGTGCCAGCTCACCGGGGACAGGGGAAGGCGGCTACACCTTC. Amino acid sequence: CASSPGTGEGGYTF.

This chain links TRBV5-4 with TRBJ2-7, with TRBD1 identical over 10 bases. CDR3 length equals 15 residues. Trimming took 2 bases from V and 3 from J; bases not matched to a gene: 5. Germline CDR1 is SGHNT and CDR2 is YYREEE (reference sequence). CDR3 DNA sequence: TGTGCCAGCAGCTTCCCGGACAGGGGGAACTACGAGCAGTACTTC. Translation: CASSFPDRGNYEQYF.

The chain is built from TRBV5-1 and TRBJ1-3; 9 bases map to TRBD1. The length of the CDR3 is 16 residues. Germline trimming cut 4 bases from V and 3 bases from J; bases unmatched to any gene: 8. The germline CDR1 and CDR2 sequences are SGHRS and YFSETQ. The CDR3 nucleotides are TGCGCCAGCAGCCCCGAGGGACAGGGAAATGGAAACACCATATATTTT. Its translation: CASSPEGQGNGNTIYF.

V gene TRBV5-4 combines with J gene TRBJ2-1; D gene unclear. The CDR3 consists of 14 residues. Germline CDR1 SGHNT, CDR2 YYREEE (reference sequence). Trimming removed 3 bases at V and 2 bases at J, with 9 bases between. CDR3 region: CASSSTSTYNEQFF. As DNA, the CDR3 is TGTGCCAGCAGCTCAACCTCTACCTACAATGAGCAGTTCTTC.

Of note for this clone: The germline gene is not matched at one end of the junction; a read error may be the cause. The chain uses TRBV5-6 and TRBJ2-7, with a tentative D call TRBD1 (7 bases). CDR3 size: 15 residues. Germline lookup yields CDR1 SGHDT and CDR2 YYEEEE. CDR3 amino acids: CAGSLEGTASYEQYF. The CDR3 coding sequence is TGTGCCGGCAGCTTGGAGGGGACAGCCTCCTACGAGCAGTACTTC. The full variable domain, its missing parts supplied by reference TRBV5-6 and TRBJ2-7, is DAGVTQSPTHLIKTRGQQVTLRCSPKSGHDTVSWYQQALGQGPQFIFQYYEEEERQRGNFPDRFSGHQFPNYSSELNVNALLLGDSALYLCAGSLEGTASYEQYFGPGTRLTVT.